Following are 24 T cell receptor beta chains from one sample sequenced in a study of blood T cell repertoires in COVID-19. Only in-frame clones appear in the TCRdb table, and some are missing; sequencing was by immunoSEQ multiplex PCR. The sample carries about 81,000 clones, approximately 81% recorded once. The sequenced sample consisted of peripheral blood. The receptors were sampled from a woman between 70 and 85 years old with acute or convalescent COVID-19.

The CDR3: CAWSGTSYNQFF. The CDR3 coding sequence is TGTGCCTGGAGTGGGACTAGCTATAACCAGTTCTTC. The chain uses TRBV30 and TRBJ2-1, with TRBD2 matching 8 bases. Germline V gene data show CDR1 as GTSNPN and CDR2 as SVGIG (reference sequence). V was clipped by 1 base and J by 13 bases; unmatched bases: 6. This CDR3 is 12 amino acids long.

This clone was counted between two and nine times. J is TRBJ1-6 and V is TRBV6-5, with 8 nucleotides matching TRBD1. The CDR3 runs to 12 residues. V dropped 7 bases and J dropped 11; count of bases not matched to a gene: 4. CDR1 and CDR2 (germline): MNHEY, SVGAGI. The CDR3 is CASTDRVAPLHF. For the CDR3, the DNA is TGTGCCAGCACGGACAGGGTCGCACCCCTCCACTTT.

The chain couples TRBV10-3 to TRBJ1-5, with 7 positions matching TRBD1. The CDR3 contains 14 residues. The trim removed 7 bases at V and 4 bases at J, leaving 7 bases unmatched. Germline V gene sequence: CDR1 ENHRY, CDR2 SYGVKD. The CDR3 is CAIIGTEENQPQHF. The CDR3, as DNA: TGTGCCATCATTGGGACAGAAGAAAATCAGCCCCAGCATTTT.

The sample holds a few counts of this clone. CDR3 amino acids: CARSLKTGTTGNTIYF. CDR3 DNA: TGTGCCAGAAGCTTGAAAACAGGGACCACTGGAAACACCATATATTTT. The V and J genes are TRBV5-3 and TRBJ1-3; weak D call: TRBD1 (6 bases). TRBV5-3 is recorded as an ORF, its role being uncertain. The CDR3 contains 16 residues. V gave up 1 base and J gave up 2 bases, with 13 bases separating them.

In DNA, the CDR3 is TGTGCCACCAGTGAGTCAACAGGGGTTGGGACAGATACGCAGTATTTT. The encoded protein is CATSESTGVGTDTQYF. This chain uses TRBV24-1 with TRBJ2-3; 7 nucleotides line up with TRBD1. The CDR3 runs to 16 residues. Looked up from germline, CDR1 is KGHDR and CDR2 is SFDVKD. Trimming took 4 bases from V and 3 from J; bases not matched to a gene: 9.

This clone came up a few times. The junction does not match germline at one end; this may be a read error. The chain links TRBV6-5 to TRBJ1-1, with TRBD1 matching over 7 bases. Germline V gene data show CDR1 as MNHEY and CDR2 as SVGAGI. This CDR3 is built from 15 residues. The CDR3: CASSYETGRGVKIIF. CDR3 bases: TGTGCCAGCAGTTACGAGACAGGGCGGGGAGTGAAAATAATCTTT.

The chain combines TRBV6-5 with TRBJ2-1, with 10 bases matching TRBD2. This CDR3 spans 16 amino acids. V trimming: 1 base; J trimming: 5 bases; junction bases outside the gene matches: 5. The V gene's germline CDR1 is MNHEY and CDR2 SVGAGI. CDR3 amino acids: CASSYLAGGYDNEQFF. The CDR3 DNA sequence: TGTGCCAGCAGTTACTTAGCGGGAGGCTACGACAATGAGCAGTTCTTC.

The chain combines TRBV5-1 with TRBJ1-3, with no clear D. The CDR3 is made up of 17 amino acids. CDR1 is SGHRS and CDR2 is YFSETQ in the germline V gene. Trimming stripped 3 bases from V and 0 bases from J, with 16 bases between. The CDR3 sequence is CASSSRRPGSSGNTIYF. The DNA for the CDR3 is TGCGCCAGCAGCTCCCGAAGACCCGGGAGCTCTGGAAACACCATATATTTT.

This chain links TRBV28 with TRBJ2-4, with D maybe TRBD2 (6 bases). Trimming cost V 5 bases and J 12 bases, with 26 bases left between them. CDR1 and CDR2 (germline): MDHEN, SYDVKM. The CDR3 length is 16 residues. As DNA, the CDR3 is TGTGCCAGCAGTCGGGCGTCGGGAGTACCGAAAGGGACTCAGTACTTC. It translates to CASSRASGVPKGTQYF.

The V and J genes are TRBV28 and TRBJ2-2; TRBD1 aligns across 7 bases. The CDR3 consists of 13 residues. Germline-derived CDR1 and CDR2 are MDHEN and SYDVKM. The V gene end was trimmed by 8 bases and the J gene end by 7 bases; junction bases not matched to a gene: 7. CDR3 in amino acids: CASEEGAGGELFF. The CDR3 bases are TGTGCCAGCGAAGAGGGGGCCGGCGGGGAGCTGTTTTTT.

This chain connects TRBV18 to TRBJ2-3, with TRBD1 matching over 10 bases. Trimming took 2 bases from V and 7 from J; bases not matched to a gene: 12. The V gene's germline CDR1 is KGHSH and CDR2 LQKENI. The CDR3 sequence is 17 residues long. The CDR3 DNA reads TGTGCCAGCTCACCAAACCAGGGACAGGGGTCAGTAAATACGCAGTATTTT. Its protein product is CASSPNQGQGSVNTQYF.

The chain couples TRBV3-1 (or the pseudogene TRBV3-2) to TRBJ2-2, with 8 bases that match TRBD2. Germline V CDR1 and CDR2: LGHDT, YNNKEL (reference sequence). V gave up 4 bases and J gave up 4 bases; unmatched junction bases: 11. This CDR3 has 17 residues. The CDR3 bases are TGTGCCAGCAGCCCGTACGGGGGGGGGCAAGGCACCGGGGAGCTGTTTTTT. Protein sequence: CASSPYGGGQGTGELFF.

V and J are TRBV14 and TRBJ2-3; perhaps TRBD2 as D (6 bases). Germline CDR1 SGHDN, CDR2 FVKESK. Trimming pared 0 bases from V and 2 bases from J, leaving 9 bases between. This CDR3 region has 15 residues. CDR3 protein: CASSQDGGFTDTQYF. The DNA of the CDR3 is TGTGCCAGCAGCCAAGACGGGGGATTCACAGATACGCAGTATTTT.

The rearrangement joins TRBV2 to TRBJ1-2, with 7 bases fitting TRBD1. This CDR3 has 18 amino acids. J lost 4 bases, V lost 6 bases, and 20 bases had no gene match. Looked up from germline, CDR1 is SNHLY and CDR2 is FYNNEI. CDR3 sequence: CASRTGFEPPPDFYGYTF. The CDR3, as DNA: TGTGCCAGCAGGACAGGGTTCGAACCACCGCCAGACTTCTATGGCTACACCTTC.

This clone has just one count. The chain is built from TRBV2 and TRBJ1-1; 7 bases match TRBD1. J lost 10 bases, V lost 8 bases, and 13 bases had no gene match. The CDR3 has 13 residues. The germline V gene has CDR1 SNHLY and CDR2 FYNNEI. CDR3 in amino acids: CASSDRAQSGAFF. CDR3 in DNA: TGTGCCAGCTCCGACAGGGCCCAAAGTGGAGCTTTCTTT.

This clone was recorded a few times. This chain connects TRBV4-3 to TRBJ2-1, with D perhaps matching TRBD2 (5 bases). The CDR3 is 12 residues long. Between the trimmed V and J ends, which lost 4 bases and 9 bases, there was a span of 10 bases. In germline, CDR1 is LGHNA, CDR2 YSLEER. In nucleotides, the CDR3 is TGCGCCAGCAGCCTCCTTGCGGGTGAGCAGTTCTTC. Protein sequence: CASSLLAGEQFF.

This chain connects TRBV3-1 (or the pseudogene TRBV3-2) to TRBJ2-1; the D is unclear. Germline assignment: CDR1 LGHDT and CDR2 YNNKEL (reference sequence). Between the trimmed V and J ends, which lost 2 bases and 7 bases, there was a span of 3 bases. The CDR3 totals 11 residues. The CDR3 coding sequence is TGTGCCAGCAGCCAATTAAATGAGCAGTTCTTC. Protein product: CASSQLNEQFF.

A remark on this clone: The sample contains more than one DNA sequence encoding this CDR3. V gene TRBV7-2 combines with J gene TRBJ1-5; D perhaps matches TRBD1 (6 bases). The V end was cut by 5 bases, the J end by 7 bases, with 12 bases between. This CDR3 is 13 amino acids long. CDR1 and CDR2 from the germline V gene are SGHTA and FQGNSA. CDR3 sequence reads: CASSQGGGQPQHF. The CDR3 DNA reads TGTGCCAGCAGCCAGGGAGGGGGACAGCCCCAGCATTTT.

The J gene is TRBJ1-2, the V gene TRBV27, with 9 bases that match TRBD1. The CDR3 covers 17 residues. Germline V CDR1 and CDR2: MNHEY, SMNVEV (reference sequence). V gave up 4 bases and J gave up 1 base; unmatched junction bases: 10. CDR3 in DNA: TGTGCCAGCAGTTCCGCCGGGACAGGGAAATTTAACTATGGCTACACCTTC. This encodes CASSSAGTGKFNYGYTF.

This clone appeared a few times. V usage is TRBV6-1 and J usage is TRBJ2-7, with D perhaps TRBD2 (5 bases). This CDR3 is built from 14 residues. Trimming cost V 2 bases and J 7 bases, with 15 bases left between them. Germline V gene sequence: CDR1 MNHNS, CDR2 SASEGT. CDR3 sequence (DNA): TGTGCCAGCAGTGAAAAATTCGAGGGCAGTGAGCAGTACGTC. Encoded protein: CASSEKFEGSEQYV.

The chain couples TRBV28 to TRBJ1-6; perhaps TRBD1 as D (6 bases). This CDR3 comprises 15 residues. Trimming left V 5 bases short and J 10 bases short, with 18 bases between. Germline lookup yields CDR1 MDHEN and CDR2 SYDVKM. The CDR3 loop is CASSPPASGESPLHF. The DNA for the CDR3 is TGTGCCAGCAGTCCACCCGCCTCAGGGGAATCACCCCTCCACTTT.

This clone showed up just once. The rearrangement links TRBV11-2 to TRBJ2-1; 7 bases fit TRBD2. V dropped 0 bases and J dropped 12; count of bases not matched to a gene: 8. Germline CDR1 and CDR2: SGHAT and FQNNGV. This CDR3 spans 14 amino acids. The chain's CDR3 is CASSLELADTGQFF. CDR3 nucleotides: TGTGCCAGCAGCTTAGAGCTAGCGGATACAGGGCAGTTCTTC.

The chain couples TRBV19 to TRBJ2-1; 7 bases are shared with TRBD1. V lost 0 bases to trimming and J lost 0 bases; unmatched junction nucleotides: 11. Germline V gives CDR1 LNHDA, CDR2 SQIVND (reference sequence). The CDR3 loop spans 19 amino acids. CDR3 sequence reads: CASSIDPPWDSSSYNEQFF. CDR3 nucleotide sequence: TGTGCCAGTAGTATAGATCCGCCCTGGGACAGCAGCTCCTACAATGAGCAGTTCTTC.

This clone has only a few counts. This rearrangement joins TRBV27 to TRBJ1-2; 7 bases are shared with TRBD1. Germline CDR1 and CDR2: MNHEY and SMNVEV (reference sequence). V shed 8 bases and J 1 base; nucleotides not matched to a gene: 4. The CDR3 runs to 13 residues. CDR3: CASGTAFNYGYTF. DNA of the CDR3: TGTGCCAGCGGGACAGCCTTTAACTATGGCTACACCTTC.